What follows is one T cell receptor (beta chain) and its context. This sample stems from a study of spatial heterogeneity in lung cancer. About the study: Detection of beta-chain sequences consistently exceeded that of alpha-chain sequences.

All TCR cDNA molecules were individually tagged with a unique molecular identifier. One entry per CDR3 protein results from TCRdb running MiXCR on the 5' RACE reads. The repertoire holds 4,700 or so distinct CDR3 sequences, with about a fifth as singletons. The time point: sample taken at primary tumor resection. Tumor, nontumor lung or frozen PBMC supplied whole RNA that was sequenced unsorted. The donors were some 70 patients with non-small cell lung cancer that was early-stage and untreated. This sequence originates from a female donor with early-stage non-small cell lung cancer. The sample in question was normal lung tissue next to the tumor, obtained at surgery.

The DNA of the CDR3 is TGTGCCAGCAGTCCCGGGACCCGGGAGGAGACCCAGTACTTC. Translation: CASSPGTREETQYF. J is TRBJ2-5 and V is TRBV12-3 or TRBV12-4; TRBD2 might be the D (6 bases). This CDR3 is 14 amino acids long. Trimming removed 5 bases at V and 5 bases at J, with 15 bases between.